This T cell receptor beta chain is drawn from a study of T cell responses to AZD1222 COVID-19 vaccine. The study's findings and limits: Spike-wide vaccine-associated CD4 TCRs dominated at 160-218 and 743-854. Clonal diversity was possibly underestimated; the donors were predominantly white British and more often female.

As for this clone: Its matching antigen is unknown.

The CDR3 contains 17 residues. J gave up 1 base and V 0 bases, and 8 bases lay outside the gene matches. CDR1 is SGHRS, CDR2 YFSETQ, per germline. Some clones are missing from TCRdb's copy, which holds only in-frame ones; the method was immunoSEQ multiplex PCR. This table holds about 53,000 clones, about nine tenths found once. This sequence was found in an adult who received the AZD1222 COVID-19 vaccine. The sequencing used peripheral blood, collected 28 days after the second AZD1222 dose. The rearrangement links TRBV5-1 to TRBJ1-1, with 8 bases aligning to TRBD1. The CDR3 DNA reads TGCGCCAGCAGCTTGGACGGACAGGGAAGGGCGAACACTGAAGCTTTCTTT. Its protein product is CASSLDGQGRANTEAFF. Filled out from reference TRBV5-1 and TRBJ1-1, the complete variable domain reads KAGVTQTPRYLIKTRGQQVTLSCSPISGHRSVSWYQQTPGQGLQFLFEYFSETQRNKGNFPGRFSGRQFSNSRSEMNVSTLELGDSALYLCASSLDGQGRANTEAFFGQGTRLTVV.